These T cell receptor beta chains were read from a single sample in a study of cytomegalovirus exposure and HLA in healthy donors. TCRdb's table, derived via immunoSEQ multiplex PCR, lists solely in-frame clones and lacks some. This sample has 80,000 to 100,000 clones; around 85% occur once, and the top ten carry roughly 3.9%. Sequenced: PBMCs. These receptors came from a woman in her twenties or thirties in good health and CMV-seronegative. CDR3s include the opening cysteine and the closing phenylalanine or tryptophan. A D gene is named only where the DNA matches it firmly. Part of the rows lack a size; the others show once, few, many or a class for expanded clones.

v_call	d_call	clone_size	j_call	cdr3_nt	cdr3_aa
TRBV5-1	.	.	TRBJ1-4	TGCGCCAGCAGCTTGACAGGGAGGGCAACTAATGAAAAACTGTTTTTT	CASSLTGRATNEKLFF
TRBV19	.	.	TRBJ1-3	TGTGCCAGTACTGAGGCGATCACCGGAAACACCATATATTTT	CASTEAITGNTIYF
TRBV6-5	.	.	TRBJ2-7	TGTGCCAGCAGTTACTCTACCGGCGAGCAGTACTTC	CASSYSTGEQYF
TRBV5-1	TRBD2	.	TRBJ2-7	TGCGCCAGCGGGGGCCCTAGCGGGAGCTCCTACGAGCAGTACTTC	CASGGPSGSSYEQYF
TRBV10-3	.	.	TRBJ1-4	TGTGCCATCAGTGGCCCTTCTGACAGAGACCCAACTAATGAAAAACTGTTTTTT	CAISGPSDRDPTNEKLFF
TRBV4-1	TRBD1	.	TRBJ1-2	TGCGCCAGCAGCCAAGATCCCAATCGGGACAGGGGGCGTAGATATGGCTACACCTTC	CASSQDPNRDRGRRYGYTF
TRBV28	.	.	TRBJ1-5	TGTGCCAGCAGTTCAGCGCGCAAACCCAATCAGCCCCAGCATTTT	CASSSARKPNQPQHF
TRBV9	.	.	TRBJ1-2	TGTGCCAGCAGCGTAGCACAGAGCGGCTATGGCTACACCTTC	CASSVAQSGYGYTF
TRBV7-9	TRBD2	.	TRBJ2-1	TGTGCCAGCAGCACAGGTACTAGCGGGAGGTGGTATGAGCAGTTCTTC	CASSTGTSGRWYEQFF
TRBV14	.	.	TRBJ1-1	TGTGCCAGCAGCCACGGCGGTTCGAACACTGAAGCTTTCTTT	CASSHGGSNTEAFF
TRBV5-1	.	.	TRBJ2-7	TGCGCCAGCAGCTTCACGAGCTCCTACGAGCAGTACTTC	CASSFTSSYEQYF
TRBV10-3	.	.	TRBJ2-2	TGTGCCATCCAGCCGGACAGTCCCGGCAGGGAGCTGTTTTTT	CAIQPDSPGRELFF
TRBV18	TRBD1	.	TRBJ2-1	TGTGCCAGCTCAATCGGGACAGACCCTAATAAATACAATGAGCAGTTCTTC	CASSIGTDPNKYNEQFF
TRBV2	.	.	TRBJ1-2	TGTGCCAGCAGTGAAGGCGGCGGATCCCCCTTCTATGGCTACACCTTC	CASSEGGGSPFYGYTF
TRBV5-1	.	.	TRBJ1-1	TGCGCCAGCAGCTTGCGGGTCGAGGCCCCTGAAGCTTTCTTT	CASSLRVEAPEAFF
TRBV6-6	TRBD2	once	TRBJ2-7	TGTGCCAGTGGACTAGCGGGTTACGAGCAGTACTTC	CASGLAGYEQYF
TRBV7-6	TRBD2	.	TRBJ2-5	TGTGCCAGCAGCCCCACGACTAGCACGGAGACCCAGTACTTC	CASSPTTSTETQYF
TRBV9	.	.	TRBJ1-2	TGTGCCAGCAGCCTCCCGCGGCAGGGTCATGGCTACACCTTC	CASSLPRQGHGYTF
TRBV5-1	TRBD2	.	TRBJ2-3	TGCGCCAGCAGCTTGGGACTAGCGGGGGGTACTAGCACAGATACGCAGTATTTT	CASSLGLAGGTSTDTQYF
TRBV6-1	TRBD1	.	TRBJ1-2	TGTGCCAGCAGTGAAACCCTCCCCAACAGGGGGCTTGGGTATGGCTACACCTTC	CASSETLPNRGLGYGYTF
TRBV5-1	.	once	TRBJ1-2	TGCGCCAGCAGCTTAGACTATCGGGATGGCTACACCTTC	CASSLDYRDGYTF
TRBV11-2	TRBD1	few	TRBJ1-3	TGTGCCAGCAGCCCGGGGACAGGCCTATTCTCTGGAAACACCATATATTTT	CASSPGTGLFSGNTIYF
TRBV7-3	TRBD1	once	TRBJ1-1	TGTGCCAGCAGCTCCTTACAGGGGGCGTACACTGAAGCTTTCTTT	CASSSLQGAYTEAFF
TRBV7-8	.	.	TRBJ2-5	TGTGCCAGCACCCTTAAGAGCGCTACCCCCAAAGAGACCCAGTACTTC	CASTLKSATPKETQYF
TRBV7-9	TRBD1	.	TRBJ2-2	TGTGCCAGCAGCCCCAGGGGGACGAACACCGGGGAGCTGTTTTTT	CASSPRGTNTGELFF
TRBV2	TRBD1	.	TRBJ2-7	TGTGCCAGCCTCCGACAGGGCTTCTCCTACGAGCAGTACTTC	CASLRQGFSYEQYF
TRBV29-1	.	.	TRBJ1-3	TGCAGCGCCCAAAGGGGCTCTGGAAACACCATATATTTT	CSAQRGSGNTIYF
TRBV10-3	.	.	TRBJ2-7	TGTGCCACCATAGAATGGCAGGGTGGTACCTACGAGCAGTACTTC	CATIEWQGGTYEQYF